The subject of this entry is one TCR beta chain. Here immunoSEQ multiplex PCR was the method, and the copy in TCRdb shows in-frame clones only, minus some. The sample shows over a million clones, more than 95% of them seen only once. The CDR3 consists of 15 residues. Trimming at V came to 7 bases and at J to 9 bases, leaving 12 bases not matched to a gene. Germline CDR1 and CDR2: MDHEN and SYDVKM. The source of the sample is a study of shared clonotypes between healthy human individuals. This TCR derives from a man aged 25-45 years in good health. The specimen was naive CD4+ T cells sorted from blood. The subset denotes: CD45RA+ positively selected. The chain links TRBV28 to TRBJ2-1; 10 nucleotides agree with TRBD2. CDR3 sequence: CASTTGTSDRGEQFF. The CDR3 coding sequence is TGTGCCAGCACCACCGGGACTAGCGATAGGGGTGAGCAGTTCTTC. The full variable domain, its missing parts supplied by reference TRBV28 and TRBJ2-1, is DVKVTQSSRYLVKRTGEKVFLECVQDMDHENMFWYRQDPGLGLRLIYFSYDVKMKEKGDIPEGYSVSREKKERFSLILESASTNQTSMYLCASTTGTSDRGEQFFGPGTRLTVL.